The TCR beta chain described here comes from a study of CXCR3-negative and CXCR3-positive naive CD8 T cells. Broader study findings: Naive cells, whether CXCR3-negative or CXCR3-positive, had similar TRBV-TRBJ usage, while memory cells differed. CXCR3-positive naive cells carried more hydrophobic TRB CDR3s than CXCR3-negative ones.

The CDR3 has 12 amino acids. The germline V gene encodes CDR1 PRHDT and CDR2 FYEKMQ (reference sequence). A remark on this clonotype: What it recognizes is unknown.

The authors prepared UMI-labeled TRB cDNA libraries by 5' RACE. TCRdb reworked the 5' RACE reads into one entry per CDR3 protein, no DNA. Its table lists roughly 65,000 distinct CDR3 sequences. Triplicate sorting captured about 300,000 cells each from every CD8+ T cell subset. The chain carries TRBV13 and TRBJ2-1; TCRdb picks TRBD1, but there is no DNA to check that call. The receptor was derived from a human donor in good health. Some clones in this sample may be carry-over from other donors' samples. Sample: naive CXCR3+ CD8+ T cells from blood. The subset here: CD45RO-CCR7+CD27+CD95- naive CD8+ T cells expressing CXCR3 (TNR3+). CDR3 in amino acids: CASSHGGYEQFF.